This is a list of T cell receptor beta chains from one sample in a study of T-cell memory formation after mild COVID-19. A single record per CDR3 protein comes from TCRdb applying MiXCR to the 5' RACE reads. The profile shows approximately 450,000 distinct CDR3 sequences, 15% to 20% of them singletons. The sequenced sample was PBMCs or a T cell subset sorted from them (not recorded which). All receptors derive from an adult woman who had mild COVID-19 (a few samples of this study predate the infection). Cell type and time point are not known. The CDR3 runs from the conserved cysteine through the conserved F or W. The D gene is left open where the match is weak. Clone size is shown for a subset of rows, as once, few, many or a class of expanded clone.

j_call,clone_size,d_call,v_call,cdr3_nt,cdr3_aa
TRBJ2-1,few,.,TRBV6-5,TGTGCCAGCAGTTACCGGGACACCTACAATGAGCAGTTCTTC,CASSYRDTYNEQFF
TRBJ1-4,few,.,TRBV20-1,TGCAGTGCTCCGCCCGGGACCGGGGGTGAAAAACTGTTTTTT,CSAPPGTGGEKLFF
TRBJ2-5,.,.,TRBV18,TGTGCCAGCTCACCACTAGATTCTACTCAAGAGACCCAGTACTTC,CASSPLDSTQETQYF
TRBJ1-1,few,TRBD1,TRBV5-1,TGCGCCAGCAGTTCCGTAAGGGGGCGTACAGCTTTCTTT,CASSSVRGRTAFF
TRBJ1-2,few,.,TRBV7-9,TGTGCCAGCAGCTTGGGAGCGGTCACTCGGGACGGCTACACCTTC,CASSLGAVTRDGYTF
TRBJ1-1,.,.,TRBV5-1,TGCGCCAGCAGCTGGGGTGGGTGGGACACTGAAGCTTTCTTT,CASSWGGWDTEAFF
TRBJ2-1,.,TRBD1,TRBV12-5,TGTGCTAGTGGTTTACTTACCCAAGGACAGGGGATCGATGAGCAGTTCTTC,CASGLLTQGQGIDEQFF
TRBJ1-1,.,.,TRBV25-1,TGTGCCAGCAGATGGCAGGGGAGCACTGAAGCTTTCTTT,CASRWQGSTEAFF
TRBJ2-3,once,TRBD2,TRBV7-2,TGTGCCAGCAGCTTAGAGAGTTCTAGCGGGAGGGTTATTAGCACAGATACGCAGTATTTT,CASSLESSSGRVISTDTQYF
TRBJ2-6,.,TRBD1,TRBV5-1,TGCGCCAGCAGCTTGGGTCCACAGGGGATGAAACCATTCTCTGGGGCCAACGTCCTGACTTTC,CASSLGPQGMKPFSGANVLTF
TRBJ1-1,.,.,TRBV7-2,TGTGCCAGCAGCTTGGGGTTCGGGATGAACACTGAAGCTTTCTTT,CASSLGFGMNTEAFF
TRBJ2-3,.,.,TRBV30,TGTGCCTGGAGTGTGGATACTCAGTATTTT,CAWSVDTQYF
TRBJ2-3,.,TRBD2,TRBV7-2,TGTGCCAGCAGCTCTGAGCGGGGGGTCCGTACGCAGTATTTT,CASSSERGVRTQYF
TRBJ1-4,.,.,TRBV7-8,TGTGCCAGCAGCTTAAAGAGGTTACAAGTCCTTAATGAAAAACTGTTTTTT,CASSLKRLQVLNEKLFF
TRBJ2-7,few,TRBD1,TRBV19,TGTGCCAGTAGTATCACCCCGGGACAGGGAAGAGGCGAGCAGTACTTC,CASSITPGQGRGEQYF
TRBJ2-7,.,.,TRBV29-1,TGCAGCGTGACCGCGAGAGGCTTCTACGAGCAGTACTTC,CSVTARGFYEQYF
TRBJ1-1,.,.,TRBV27,TGTGCCAGCAGTTCCCCCCAAGGGGGGGCGCACACTGAAGCTTTCTTT,CASSSPQGGAHTEAFF
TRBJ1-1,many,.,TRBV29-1,TGCAGCGGAACACAGGGCCGTACTGAAGCTTTCTTT,CSGTQGRTEAFF
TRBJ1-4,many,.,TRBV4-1,TGCGCCAGCAGCCAAGACCGGGTGATTGCAACTAATGAAAAACTGTTTTTT,CASSQDRVIATNEKLFF
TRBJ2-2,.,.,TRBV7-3,TGTGCCAGCAGCCAGTACGGGACATCGAACACCGGGGAGCTGTTTTTT,CASSQYGTSNTGELFF
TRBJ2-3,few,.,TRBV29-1,TGCAGCGCCTCACCGAGGAGCACAGATACGCAGTATTTT,CSASPRSTDTQYF
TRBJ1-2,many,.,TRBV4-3,TGCGCCAGCAGCCAAGATCGAAGGGGCTACACCTTC,CASSQDRRGYTF
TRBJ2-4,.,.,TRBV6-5,TGTGCCAGCAGCGCGCCGGTTGGGGCAGGGCCTGCTAACATTCAGTACTTC,CASSAPVGAGPANIQYF
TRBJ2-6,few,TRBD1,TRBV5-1,TGCGCCAGCAGCTTGGACTGGACAGGCAACTCTGGGGCCAACGTCCTGACTTTC,CASSLDWTGNSGANVLTF
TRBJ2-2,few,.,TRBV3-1,TGTGCCAGCAGCCTCCCCTGGCCAGCAAGCACCGGGGAGCTGTTTTTT,CASSLPWPASTGELFF
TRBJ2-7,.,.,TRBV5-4,TGTGCCAGCAGCATTACAGACGGACCCTACGAGCAGTACTTC,CASSITDGPYEQYF
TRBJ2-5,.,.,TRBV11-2,TGTGCCAGCAGCTCCCAGGGTTTCCAAGAGACCCAGTACTTC,CASSSQGFQETQYF
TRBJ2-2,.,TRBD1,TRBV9,TGTGCCAGCAGCGTAGGGGACAGGCGCGACACCGGGGAGCTGTTTTTT,CASSVGDRRDTGELFF
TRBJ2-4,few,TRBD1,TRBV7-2,TGTGCCAGCAGCTTCCCGGGACAGGGGACAAACATTCAGTACTTC,CASSFPGQGTNIQYF
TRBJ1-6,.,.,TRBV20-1,TGCAGTGCCCCGAGGGGGAGTAATTCACCCCTCCACTTT,CSAPRGSNSPLHF
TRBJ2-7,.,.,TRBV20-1,TGCAGTGCTAGTTCGCAGGGTTATGGGGAGCAGTACTTC,CSASSQGYGEQYF
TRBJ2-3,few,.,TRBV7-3,TGTGCCAGCAGCTTGGGTAGCGTCGGCACAGATACGCAGTATTTT,CASSLGSVGTDTQYF
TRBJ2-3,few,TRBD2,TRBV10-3,TGTGCCATCAGTGAGCGGGGGGGTCCAGATACGCAGTATTTT,CAISERGGPDTQYF
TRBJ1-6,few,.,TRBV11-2,TGTGCCAGCAGCTCCCTTGACAGTGCTTATAATTCACCCCTCCACTTT,CASSSLDSAYNSPLHF
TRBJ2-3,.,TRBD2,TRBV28,TGTGCCAGCAGCCGAGCGGCGGGGGGGAGCACAGATACGCAGTATTTT,CASSRAAGGSTDTQYF
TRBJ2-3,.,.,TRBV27,TGTGCCAGCAGTATCAGGACGGCTAGGGCGCAGTATTTT,CASSIRTARAQYF
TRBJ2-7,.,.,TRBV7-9,TGTGCCAGCAGCTTACGGGGGGCCCTTTCCTACGAGCAGTACTTC,CASSLRGALSYEQYF
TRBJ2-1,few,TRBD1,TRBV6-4,TGTGCCAGCAGTGACCCGGGACAGGGTTACAATGAGCAGTTCTTC,CASSDPGQGYNEQFF
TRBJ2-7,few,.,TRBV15,TGTGCCACCAGCAGAGATCGACAGAGCTACGAGCAGTACTTC,CATSRDRQSYEQYF
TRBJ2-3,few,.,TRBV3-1,TGTGCCAGCAGCCAAGATCCGGGGGCTACGCAGTATTTT,CASSQDPGATQYF
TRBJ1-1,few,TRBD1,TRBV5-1,TGCGCCAGCAGCTCCGGGACAGGGGGCAGAAAGGTTCGCGGGATGAACACTGAAGCTTTCTTT,CASSSGTGGRKVRGMNTEAFF
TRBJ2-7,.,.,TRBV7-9,TGTGCCAGCAGGGCTGCCCTAGGGATCGAGCAGTACTTC,CASRAALGIEQYF
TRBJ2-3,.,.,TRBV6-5,TGTGCCAGCAGTTACCTTAGCACAGATACGCAGTATTTT,CASSYLSTDTQYF
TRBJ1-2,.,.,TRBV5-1,TGCGCCAGCAGCTTGATTGTGGGGTCCGATGGCTACACCTTC,CASSLIVGSDGYTF
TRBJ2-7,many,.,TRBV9,TGTGCCAGCAGCGTAAGGTCCGGACGGGGTAACTACGAGCAGTACTTC,CASSVRSGRGNYEQYF
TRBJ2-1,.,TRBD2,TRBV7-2,TGTGCCAGCAGTTTAGTGGGGCTAGCGGGAGGGTCTAGCTCCTACAATGAGCAGTTCTTC,CASSLVGLAGGSSSYNEQFF
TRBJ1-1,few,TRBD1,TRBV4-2,TGTGCCAGCAGCCAGACAGGGTACACTGAAGCTTTCTTT,CASSQTGYTEAFF
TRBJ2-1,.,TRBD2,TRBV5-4,TGTGCCAGCAGCTTCCCTAGCGGGGGGGATAATGAGCAGTTCTTC,CASSFPSGGDNEQFF
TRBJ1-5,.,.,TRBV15,TGTGCCACCAGCAGAGATCCCCATCAGCCCCAGCATTTT,CATSRDPHQPQHF
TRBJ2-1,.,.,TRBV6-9,TGTGCCAGCAGTAACAGAGGGGCCTGTAATGAGCAGTTCTTC,CASSNRGACNEQFF
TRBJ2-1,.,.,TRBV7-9,TGTGCCAGCAGCTCCCCCGGGGGGACAGACTACAATGAGCAGTTCTTC,CASSSPGGTDYNEQFF
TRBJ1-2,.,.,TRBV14,TGTGCCAGCAGTCTCTCTGGTCGCTATGGCTACACCTTC,CASSLSGRYGYTF
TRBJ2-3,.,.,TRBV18,TGTGCCAGCTCACCGCCGCAGCGGGCCACAGATACGCAGTATTTT,CASSPPQRATDTQYF
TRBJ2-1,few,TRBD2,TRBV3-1,TGTGCCAGCAGCCAAGCGATAGCGGGGGCACACAATGAGCAGTTCTTC,CASSQAIAGAHNEQFF